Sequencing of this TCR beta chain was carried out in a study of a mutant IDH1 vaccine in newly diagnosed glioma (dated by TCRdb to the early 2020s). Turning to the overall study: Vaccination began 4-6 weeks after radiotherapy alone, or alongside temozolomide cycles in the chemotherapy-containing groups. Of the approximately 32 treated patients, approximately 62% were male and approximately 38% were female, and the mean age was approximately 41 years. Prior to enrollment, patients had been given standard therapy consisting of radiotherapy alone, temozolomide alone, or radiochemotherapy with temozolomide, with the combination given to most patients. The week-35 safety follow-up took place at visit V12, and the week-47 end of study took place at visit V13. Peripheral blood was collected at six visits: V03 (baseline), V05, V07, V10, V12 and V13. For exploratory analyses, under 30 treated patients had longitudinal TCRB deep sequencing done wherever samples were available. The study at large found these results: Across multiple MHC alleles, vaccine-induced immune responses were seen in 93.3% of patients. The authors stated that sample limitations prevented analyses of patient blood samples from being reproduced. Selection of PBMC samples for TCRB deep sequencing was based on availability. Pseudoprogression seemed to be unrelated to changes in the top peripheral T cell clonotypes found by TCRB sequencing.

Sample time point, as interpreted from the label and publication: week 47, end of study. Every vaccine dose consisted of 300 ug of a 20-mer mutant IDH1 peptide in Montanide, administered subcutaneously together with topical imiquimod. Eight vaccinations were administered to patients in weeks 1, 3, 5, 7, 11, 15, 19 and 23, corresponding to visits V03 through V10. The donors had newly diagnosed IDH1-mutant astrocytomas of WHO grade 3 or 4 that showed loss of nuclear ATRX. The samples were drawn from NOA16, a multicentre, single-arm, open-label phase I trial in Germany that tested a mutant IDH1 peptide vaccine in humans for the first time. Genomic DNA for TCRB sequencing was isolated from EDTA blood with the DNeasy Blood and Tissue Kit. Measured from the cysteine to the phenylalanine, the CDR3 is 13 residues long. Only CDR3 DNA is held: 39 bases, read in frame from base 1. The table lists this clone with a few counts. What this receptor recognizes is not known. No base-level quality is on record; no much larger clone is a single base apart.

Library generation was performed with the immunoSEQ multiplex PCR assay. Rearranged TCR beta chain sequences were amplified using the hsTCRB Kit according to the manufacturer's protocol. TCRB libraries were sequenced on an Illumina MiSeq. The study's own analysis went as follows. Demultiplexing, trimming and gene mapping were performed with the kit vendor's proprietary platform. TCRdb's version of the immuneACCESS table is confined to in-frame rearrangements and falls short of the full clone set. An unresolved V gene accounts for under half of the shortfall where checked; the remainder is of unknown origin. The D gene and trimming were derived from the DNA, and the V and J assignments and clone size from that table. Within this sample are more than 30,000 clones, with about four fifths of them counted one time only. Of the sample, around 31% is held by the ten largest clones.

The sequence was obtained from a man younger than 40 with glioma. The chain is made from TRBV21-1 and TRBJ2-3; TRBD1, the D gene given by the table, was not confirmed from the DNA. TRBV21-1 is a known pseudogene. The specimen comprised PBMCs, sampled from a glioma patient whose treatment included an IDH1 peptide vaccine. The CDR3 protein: CASSKQGADTQYF. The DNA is TGTGCCAGCAGCAAACAGGGGGCAGATACGCAGTATTTT.